This T cell receptor (beta chain) was profiled in a study of CD8 T cells in ankylosing spondylitis. General study results and limits: Characteristic of ankylosing spondylitis blood, it appeared, was a TCR beta motif comprising 7 to 9 highly homologous variants.

One entry per CDR3 protein results from TCRdb running MiXCR on the 5' RACE reads. The sample holds some 400,000 distinct CDR3 sequences, approximately 20% seen once. At least ten counts were recorded for this clonotype. Its matching antigen is unknown. This CDR3 comprises 14 residues. Trimming removed 3 bases from V and 7 bases from J; junction bases left unmatched: 7. Germline CDR1 is SGHRS and CDR2 is YFSETQ. The TCR comes from a male donor with ankylosing spondylitis. This chain links TRBV5-1 with TRBJ2-1, with TRBD2 matching over 7 bases. Material for sequencing was blood, either unsorted or a sorted T cell fraction (not recorded which). CDR3 amino acids: CASSWTSPENEQFF. Written as DNA, the CDR3 is TGCGCCAGCAGCTGGACTAGTCCCGAAAATGAGCAGTTCTTC. The full variable domain, with the rest looked up from reference TRBV5-1 and TRBJ2-1, is KAGVTQTPRYLIKTRGQQVTLSCSPISGHRSVSWYQQTPGQGLQFLFEYFSETQRNKGNFPGRFSGRQFSNSRSEMNVSTLELGDSALYLCASSWTSPENEQFFGPGTRLTVL.